This T cell receptor (beta chain) comes out of a study of OX40 agonist ivuxolimab in advanced cancers. Sequencing was performed with immunoSEQ multiplex PCR; in TCRdb, only in-frame clones are kept and a portion is missing. The sample contains roughly 80,000 clones, over 75% of which appear only once. CDR1 and CDR2 (germline): MNHEY, SVGAGI. Trimming cost V 2 bases and J 6 bases, with 10 bases left between them. CDR3 length equals 13 residues. This clonotype was obtained from an adult with an advanced solid tumor such as melanoma, head and neck, liver or kidney cancer. The chain combines TRBV6-5 with TRBJ1-2; tentatively, D is TRBD1 (5 bases). Sequenced material: CD4+ or CD8+ T cells sorted from blood, taken in a trial of the OX40 agonist ivuxolimab. The CDR3 DNA reads as TGTGCCAGCAGTTACCGGAGCAGGGATGGCTACACCTTC. Protein: CASSYRSRDGYTF.